What follows are 9 T cell receptor beta chains derived from one specimen sequenced in a study of cytomegalovirus exposure and HLA in healthy donors. The PCR used 60 Vbeta and 13 Jbeta primers. TCRdb's table, derived via immunoSEQ multiplex PCR, lists solely in-frame clones and lacks some. The sample yields under 150,000 clones, 65% to 85% seen once. The material sequenced was PBMCs. These receptors all stem from a male donor in good health and CMV-seronegative.

V gene TRBV11-2 combines with J gene TRBJ2-2, with a possible D match to TRBD1 (5 bases). Germline CDR1 SGHAT, CDR2 FQNNGV. V was clipped by 5 bases and J by 7 bases, with 11 bases between them. This CDR3 region has 13 residues. The chain's CDR3 is CASSVRVLGELFF. CDR3 coding DNA: TGTGCCAGCAGCGTCAGGGTGCTCGGGGAGCTGTTTTTT.

A few counts support this clone. At one end, the junction sequence differs from germline, possibly due to a read error. The chain has TRBV7-7 and TRBJ2-5, with D possibly TRBD2 on 6 matching bases. Germline assignment: CDR1 SSHAT and CDR2 FNYEAQ (reference sequence). The CDR3 is 14 amino acids. The CDR3 bases are TGTGCTAGCAGCTTAGGAGGGACTCTTAGGGCCCAGTACTTC. Residues: CASSLGGTLRAQYF.

This clone occurred a few times. The chain recombines TRBV30 with TRBJ2-1; 12 bases align to TRBD2. After removal of 4 bases from V and 1 base from J, the junction contained 5 bases not matched to a gene. This CDR3 has 16 residues. Germline assignment: CDR1 GTSNPN and CDR2 SVGIG (reference sequence). The CDR3 nucleotides are TGTGCCTGGAATCGCGGGACTAGCGGGTCCTACAATGAGCAGTTCTTC. Translated: CAWNRGTSGSYNEQFF.

V is TRBV15 and J is TRBJ2-7, with TRBD1 as a possible D gene (6 bases). The CDR3 runs to 15 residues. V shed 1 base and J shed 4 bases, with 14 bases lying between them. The germline CDR1 and CDR2 sequences are LNHNV and YYDKDF (reference sequence). CDR3 sequence (DNA): TGTGCCACCAGCAGAGTTGGGTCAGGACAGTACGAGCAGTACTTC. Translating gives CATSRVGSGQYEQYF.

This rearrangement joins TRBV5-6 to TRBJ2-5, with D tentatively TRBD2 (5 bases). Gene TRBJ2-7 matches the end of the DNA better, so the J call may be wrong. Germline lookup yields CDR1 SGHDT and CDR2 YYEEEE. The CDR3 has 16 residues. The CDR3 nucleotides are TGTGCCAGCAGCACGAAGCGGTCCACCGTGTCCTACGAGCAGTACTTC. This sequence encodes CASSTKRSTVSYEQYF.

Here the CDR3 reads CSTQAGTGVVGTEAFF. The CDR3 DNA follows: TGCAGCACCCAAGCCGGGACAGGGGTAGTGGGCACTGAAGCTTTCTTT. V and J are TRBV29-1 and TRBJ1-1; 10 bases are shared with TRBD1. This CDR3 is built from 16 residues. Unmatched junction bases numbered 16, after V lost 8 bases and J lost 4 bases. Germline-derived CDR1 and CDR2 are SQVTM and ANQGSEA.

On this clone: Other DNA sequences in this specimen translate into the identical CDR3. V usage is TRBV18 and J usage is TRBJ2-7, with unresolved D. The CDR3 has 13 amino acids. The V gene's germline CDR1 is KGHSH and CDR2 LQKENI. Trimming removed 6 bases at V and 7 bases at J, with 16 bases between. CDR3 sequence (DNA): TGTGCCAGCTCCCCCCCCGGTCAACGAGAGCAGTACTTC. As protein: CASSPPGQREQYF.

The V call is TRBV28, the J call TRBJ1-2; the match to TRBD1 covers 7 bases. The V gene's germline CDR1 is MDHEN and CDR2 SYDVKM. CDR3 length: 17 residues. J was trimmed by 8 bases and V by 5 bases; bases with no gene match: 20. CDR3 bases: TGTGCCAGCAGTACCCCACCGACAGGGACCATCAATCGGGGCTACACCTTC. It translates to CASSTPPTGTINRGYTF.

The J gene is TRBJ2-2, the V gene TRBV13, with 9 bases matching TRBD2. The CDR3 totals 15 residues. V was clipped by 5 bases and J by 3 bases; unmatched bases: 4. The germline CDR1 and CDR2 sequences are PRHDT and FYEKMQ (reference sequence). CDR3 region: CASSGTSTDTGELFF. The CDR3 coding sequence is TGTGCCAGCAGCGGGACTAGCACGGACACCGGGGAGCTGTTTTTT.